This TCR beta chain was captured by sequencing in a study of T cells after somatic rescue of genetic block. The ends lost 4 bases at V and 4 bases at J; junction bases unmatched: 5. Germline assignment: CDR1 SGHAT and CDR2 FQNNGV. This CDR3 is 16 amino acids long. The repertoire was sequenced with immunoSEQ multiplex PCR; TCRdb's copy has only in-frame clones and lacks some. Altogether over 55,000 clones are present, 92% being singletons, with the ten largest covering around 3%. This sequence joins TRBV11-2 and TRBJ2-2, with 11 bases aligning to TRBD2. Sequencing was carried out using peripheral blood mononuclear cells (PBMCs). The TCR sequence derives from a man aged 40-49 years. CDR3 DNA: TGTGCCAGCAGCTCGGGACTAGCGGTAGTCACCGGGGAGCTGTTTTTT. Translating it yields CASSSGLAVVTGELFF.